Shown below are 25 T cell receptor beta chains from a single sample sequenced in a study of T-cell memory formation after mild COVID-19. A single record per CDR3 protein comes from TCRdb applying MiXCR to the 5' RACE reads. The sample has about 410,000 distinct CDR3 sequences; about a quarter are singletons. What was sequenced was PBMCs or a T cell subset sorted from them (not recorded which). Every receptor here comes from an adult woman who had mild COVID-19 (a few samples of this study predate the infection). Cell type and time point are not known.

Only a few counts were recorded for this clonotype. A junction end diverges from the germline sequence, so it may reflect a read error. Written as DNA, the CDR3 is TGTGCCAGCAGTGGGACTACTCTAGGGTTTCAAAATTTT. This sequence encodes CASSGTTLGFQNF. The gene calls are TRBV28 and TRBJ2-3; TRBD2 agrees at 7 bases. CDR3 length equals 13 residues. Germline V gene sequence: CDR1 MDHEN, CDR2 SYDVKM.

This clonotype was detected only a few times. The V and J genes are TRBV5-6 and TRBJ1-2; the D gene is possibly TRBD1 (6 bases). CDR3 length equals 12 residues. V was pared by 4 bases and J by 4 bases, with 8 bases between. Germline V gene sequence: CDR1 SGHDT, CDR2 YYEEEE. The CDR3 DNA sequence: TGTGCCAGCAGCCCGGACAGCTATGGCTACACCTTC. Its translation: CASSPDSYGYTF.

As for this clonotype: A much more abundant neighbour one base away suggests this may be a read error. The genes are TRBV4-2 and TRBJ2-7; no clear D gene. The CDR3 sequence is 13 residues long. From germline, CDR1 is LGHNA and CDR2 YNFKEQ. The CDR3 sequence is CASHDSSSYEQHF. CDR3 coding DNA: TGTGCCAGCCATGACTCCAGCTCCTACGAGCAGCACTTC.

This sequence joins TRBV7-9 and TRBJ2-7; 10 positions agree with TRBD2. Trimming removed 7 bases from V and 1 base from J; junction bases left unmatched: 13. The germline V gene has CDR1 SEHNR and CDR2 FQNEAQ (reference sequence). This CDR3 has 17 residues. The CDR3 here is CASTPGTSEVRSYEQYF. DNA of the CDR3: TGTGCCAGCACCCCTGGGACTAGCGAGGTTCGGTCCTACGAGCAGTACTTC.

The chain joins TRBV30 to TRBJ2-7, with D perhaps TRBD2 (6 bases). The CDR3 spans 12 residues. From germline, CDR1 is GTSNPN and CDR2 SVGIG (reference sequence). V was trimmed by 8 bases and J by 4 bases, leaving 15 bases between them. CDR3 residues: CATSRGWYEQYF. The CDR3 DNA is TGTGCCACCTCCCGGGGGTGGTACGAGCAGTACTTC.

This chain connects TRBV6-6 to TRBJ2-3; the match to TRBD2 covers 15 bases. The junction had 6 bases not matched to a gene; V was cut back by 0 bases and J by 2 bases. This CDR3 spans 19 amino acids. The germline CDR1 and CDR2 sequences are MNHNY and SVGAGI (reference sequence). The CDR3 region has the DNA TGTGCCAGCAGTTACTCAGGACTAGCGGGGGGGACCTACACAGATACGCAGTATTTT. It specifies CASSYSGLAGGTYTDTQYF.

The V and J genes are TRBV11-2 and TRBJ2-7; possibly TRBD1 or TRBD2 for D (5 bases each). Germline V CDR1 and CDR2: SGHAT, FQNNGV. V was trimmed by 4 bases and J by 4 bases, leaving 20 bases between them. The CDR3 spans 16 residues. The CDR3 reads CASSSLSGPACYEQYF. For the CDR3, the DNA is TGTGCCAGCAGCTCGCTGTCGGGACCGGCTTGTTACGAGCAGTACTTC.

This clonotype has only a few counts. The CDR3 loop is CASSPTTSGPNYNEQFF. CDR3 bases: TGCGCCAGCAGCCCAACGACTAGCGGGCCCAACTACAATGAGCAGTTCTTC. The rearrangement links TRBV5-1 to TRBJ2-1; 10 nucleotides agree with TRBD2. CDR3 length: 17 amino acids. Germline V gene sequence: CDR1 SGHRS, CDR2 YFSETQ. The ends lost 4 bases at V and 3 bases at J; junction bases unmatched: 10.

This clonotype turned up a few times. The rearrangement links TRBV3-1 to TRBJ2-2; weak D call: TRBD2 (5 bases). This CDR3 has 16 residues. CDR1 is LGHDT and CDR2 is YNNKEL in the germline V gene (reference sequence). The V end lost 1 base, the J end lost 2 bases, and 11 bases lay between the germline ends. CDR3 sequence (DNA): TGTGCCAGCAGCCAAGGACGGACTTTCAACACCGGGGAGCTGTTTTTT. The encoded protein is CASSQGRTFNTGELFF.

CDR3 nucleotide sequence: TGTGCCACCAGTGACCCCGGGACGGATCAGTACTTC. It yields the protein CATSDPGTDQYF. The rearrangement uses TRBV24-1 and TRBJ2-7; possibly TRBD1 or TRBD2 for D (5 bases each). V lost 4 bases and J 10 bases, leaving 13 bases between the germline ends. CDR1 is KGHDR, CDR2 SFDVKD, per germline. The CDR3 has 12 residues.

The chain couples TRBV10-3 to TRBJ2-7; the match to TRBD1 covers 10 bases. The CDR3 consists of 17 residues. Germline V gene lookup returns CDR1 ENHRY and CDR2 SYGVKD. V dropped 10 bases and J dropped 3; count of bases not matched to a gene: 18. The CDR3 loop reads CARDRGRKVCGDYEQYF. The CDR3 bases are TGTGCCAGAGACAGGGGGCGCAAAGTCTGCGGCGACTACGAGCAGTACTTC.

This clonotype occurred once. This rearrangement joins TRBV24-1 to TRBJ2-2, with a possible D match to TRBD1 (8 bases). V lost 6 bases and J 7 bases, leaving 17 bases between the germline ends. CDR1 KGHDR and CDR2 SFDVKD come from the germline V gene. The CDR3 is 15 residues long. The CDR3 DNA reads TGTGCCACCAGTCGAGCGGGACAGGCTAACGGGGAGCTGTTTTTT. Translated: CATSRAGQANGELFF.

The chain links TRBV15 to TRBJ1-1, with D possibly matching TRBD1 (5 bases). Germline CDR1 reads LNHNV; CDR2 reads YYDKDF (reference sequence). The CDR3 runs 14 residues. V lost 7 bases to trimming and J lost 3 bases, with 15 bases between them. The CDR3 region is CATTDRGRDTEAFF. CDR3 DNA sequence: TGTGCCACCACCGACCGGGGCAGGGACACTGAAGCTTTCTTT.

The chain is built from TRBV20-1 and TRBJ2-7; 9 nucleotides line up with TRBD1. J was trimmed by 2 bases and V by 6 bases; bases with no gene match: 8. CDR3 length: 14 amino acids. Germline CDR1 is DFQATT and CDR2 is SNEGSKA (reference sequence). The chain's CDR3 is CSATGTGYAYEQYF. Written as DNA, the CDR3 is TGCAGTGCAACCGGGACAGGGTATGCCTACGAGCAGTACTTC.

The genes are TRBV29-1 and TRBJ1-2; D ambiguous. Looked up from germline, CDR1 is SQVTM and CDR2 is ANQGSEA. The CDR3 sequence is 13 residues long. V lost 2 bases and J 2 bases, leaving 9 bases between the germline ends. The CDR3 sequence is CSVEWVNNYGYTF. CDR3 bases: TGCAGCGTTGAATGGGTTAACAACTATGGCTACACCTTC.

The J gene is TRBJ2-2, the V gene TRBV20-1; D unresolved. V was pared by 3 bases and J by 6 bases, with 14 bases between. The CDR3 runs 14 residues. Germline loops: CDR1 DFQATT, CDR2 SNEGSKA (reference sequence). For the CDR3, the DNA is TGCAGTGCTAGTGTGACGAGTGTCCCCGGGGAGCTGTTTTTT. It codes for CSASVTSVPGELFF.

In this sample, this clonotype turned up a few times. The chain carries TRBV5-6 and TRBJ1-2; TRBD1 is a possible D gene (5 bases). The CDR3 length is 16 residues. Germline lookup yields CDR1 SGHDT and CDR2 YYEEEE. V was cut by 1 base and J by 0 bases, with 13 bases left in between. CDR3 DNA sequence: TGTGCCAGCAGCTTGTTGGGGGACCCCGCTAACTATGGCTACACCTTC. Translation gives CASSLLGDPANYGYTF.

V gene TRBV6-2 or TRBV6-3 combines with J gene TRBJ2-1; D assignment may be TRBD1 or TRBD2 (6 bases each). The V and J ends lost 0 bases and 4 bases respectively, with 16 bases between them. Per germline, CDR1 MNHEY and CDR2 SVGEGT. This CDR3 comprises 17 residues. The CDR3 DNA reads as TGTGCCAGCAGTTACTCGAATTCAGGGGACTGGTACAATGAGCAGTTCTTC. Its translation is CASSYSNSGDWYNEQFF.

A remark on this clonotype: It may be a read error: a sequence one base away is much more abundant. The chain uses TRBV3-1 and TRBJ2-7, with D perhaps matching TRBD1 (5 bases). V was cut by 3 bases and J by 3 bases, with 6 bases left in between. This CDR3 is 12 amino acids long. Germline V gene lookup returns CDR1 LGHDT and CDR2 YNNKEL (reference sequence). CDR3 DNA: TGTGCCAGCAGCCATAGGGGCTACGAGCAGTACTTC. Translated, it gives CASSHRGYEQYF.

The V and J genes are TRBV3-1 and TRBJ2-7, with 11 bases identical to TRBD2. J lost 7 bases, V lost 5 bases, and 19 bases had no gene match. Germline V CDR1 and CDR2: LGHDT, YNNKEL (reference sequence). The CDR3 loop spans 18 amino acids. The CDR3 sequence is CASSYLNPTSGSYREQYF. The CDR3 bases are TGTGCCAGCAGCTATCTGAATCCCACTAGCGGGAGTTATCGGGAGCAGTACTTC.

The chain recombines TRBV6-6 with TRBJ2-3; D call uncertain. CDR3 length: 15 amino acids. Germline V gene sequence: CDR1 MNHNY, CDR2 SVGAGI (reference sequence). With 7 bases removed from V and 0 bases from J, the gap between germline ends came to 14 bases. CDR3 in amino acids: CASKPPLTSTDTQYF. As DNA, the CDR3 is TGTGCCAGCAAGCCACCACTGACGAGCACAGATACGCAGTATTTT.

This clonotype was seen a handful of times. V gene TRBV6-5 combines with J gene TRBJ2-7; unclear D gene. The CDR3 loop spans 13 amino acids. Germline CDR1 and CDR2: MNHEY and SVGAGI. The V gene lost 2 bases and the J gene lost 0 bases, with 5 bases spanning the gap. CDR3 coding DNA: TGTGCCAGCAGTTACAATCCCTCCTACGAGCAGTACTTC. It is translated as CASSYNPSYEQYF.

The V call is TRBV7-2, the J call TRBJ1-1, with D uncertain. Germline lookup yields CDR1 SGHTA and CDR2 FQGNSA. The CDR3 is 12 residues long. Trimming pared 5 bases from V and 5 bases from J, leaving 9 bases between. CDR3 sequence: CASSPSRTEAFF. The DNA for the CDR3 is TGTGCCAGCAGCCCCTCCCGTACTGAAGCTTTCTTT.

This clonotype was observed a few times. The chain combines TRBV20-1 with TRBJ2-4; D not certain. Trimming shortened V by 1 base and J by 0 bases, and 10 bases separated the two germline ends. CDR3 length: 15 amino acids. Per germline, CDR1 DFQATT and CDR2 SNEGSKA (reference sequence). The DNA of the CDR3 is TGCAGTGCTAGAGCCCAGACGGAAGCCAAAAACATTCAGTACTTC. Protein: CSARAQTEAKNIQYF.

This clonotype has just a few counts. The chain couples TRBV4-1 to TRBJ2-3, with D possibly TRBD2 on 6 matching bases. Germline lookup yields CDR1 MGHRA and CDR2 YSYEKL. The CDR3 totals 16 residues. Trimming removed 1 base at V and 2 bases at J, with 13 bases between. The CDR3 nucleotides are TGCGCCAGCAGCCAAGGCGGGGTAACCATCACAGATACGCAGTATTTT. Protein product: CASSQGGVTITDTQYF.